This T cell receptor (beta chain) was profiled in a study of shared clonotypes between healthy human individuals. Study-wide results and limits: When compared with the clonotypes that were shared by all four sorted-subset donors, the non-shared clonotypes turned out to have lower generation probabilities. The researchers took only blood, and tissue repertoires probably look different.

Only Caucasian adults living in Nashville, Tennessee served as donors. Per the authors' pipeline: ImmunoSEQ sequences covered only the junction and lacked quality scores; filtering therefore differed. Here immunoSEQ multiplex PCR was the method, and the copy in TCRdb shows in-frame clones only, minus some. V, J and clone size reflect that table, while D and trimming were determined from the DNA. The profile covers about 1 million clones, with under 80% appearing a single time and over 1.3% taken by the ten largest. As to this clone: What it binds is unknown.

The V end lost 4 bases, the J end lost 0 bases, and 13 bases lay between the germline ends. Germline-derived CDR1 and CDR2 are MNHEY and SMNVEV (reference sequence). This CDR3 comprises 15 residues. This chain uses TRBV27 with TRBJ2-7; D unresolved. The sample comprised memory CD4+ T cells sorted from blood. The subset denotes: CD45RA-negative fraction. The TCR was taken from a man in his late teens or twenties in good health. This CDR3 reads CASSSRIHSSYEQYF. The DNA for the CDR3 is TGTGCCAGCAGTTCCCGGATACACTCCTCCTACGAGCAGTACTTC.